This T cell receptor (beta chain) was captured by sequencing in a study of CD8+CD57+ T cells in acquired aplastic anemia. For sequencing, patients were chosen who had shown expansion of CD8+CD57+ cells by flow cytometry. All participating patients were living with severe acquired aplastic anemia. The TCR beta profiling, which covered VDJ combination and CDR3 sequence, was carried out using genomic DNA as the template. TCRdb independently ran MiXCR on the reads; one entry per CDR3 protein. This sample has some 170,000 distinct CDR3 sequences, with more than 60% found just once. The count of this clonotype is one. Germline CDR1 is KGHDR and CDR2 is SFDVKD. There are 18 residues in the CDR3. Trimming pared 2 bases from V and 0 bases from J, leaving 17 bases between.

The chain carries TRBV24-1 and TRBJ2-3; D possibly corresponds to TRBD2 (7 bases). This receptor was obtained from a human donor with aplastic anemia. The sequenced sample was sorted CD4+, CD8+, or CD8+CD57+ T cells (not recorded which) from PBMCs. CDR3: CATSDYPRGRESTDTQYF. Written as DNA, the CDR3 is TGTGCCACCAGTGATTACCCCCGGGGGCGGGAGAGCACAGATACGCAGTATTTT.